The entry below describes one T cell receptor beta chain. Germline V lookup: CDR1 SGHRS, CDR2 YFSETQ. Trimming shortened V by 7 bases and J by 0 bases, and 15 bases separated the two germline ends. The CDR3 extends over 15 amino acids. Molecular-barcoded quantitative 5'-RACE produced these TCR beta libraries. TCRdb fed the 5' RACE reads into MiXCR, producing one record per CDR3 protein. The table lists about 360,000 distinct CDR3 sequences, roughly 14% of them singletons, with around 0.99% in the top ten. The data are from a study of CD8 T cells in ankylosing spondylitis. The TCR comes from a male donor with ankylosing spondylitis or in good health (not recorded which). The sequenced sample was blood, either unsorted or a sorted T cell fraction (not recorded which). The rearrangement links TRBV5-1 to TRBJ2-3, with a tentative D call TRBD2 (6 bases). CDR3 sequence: CASGDAGSSTDTQYF. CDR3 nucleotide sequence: TGCGCCAGCGGTGACGCGGGGTCGAGCACAGATACGCAGTATTTT.